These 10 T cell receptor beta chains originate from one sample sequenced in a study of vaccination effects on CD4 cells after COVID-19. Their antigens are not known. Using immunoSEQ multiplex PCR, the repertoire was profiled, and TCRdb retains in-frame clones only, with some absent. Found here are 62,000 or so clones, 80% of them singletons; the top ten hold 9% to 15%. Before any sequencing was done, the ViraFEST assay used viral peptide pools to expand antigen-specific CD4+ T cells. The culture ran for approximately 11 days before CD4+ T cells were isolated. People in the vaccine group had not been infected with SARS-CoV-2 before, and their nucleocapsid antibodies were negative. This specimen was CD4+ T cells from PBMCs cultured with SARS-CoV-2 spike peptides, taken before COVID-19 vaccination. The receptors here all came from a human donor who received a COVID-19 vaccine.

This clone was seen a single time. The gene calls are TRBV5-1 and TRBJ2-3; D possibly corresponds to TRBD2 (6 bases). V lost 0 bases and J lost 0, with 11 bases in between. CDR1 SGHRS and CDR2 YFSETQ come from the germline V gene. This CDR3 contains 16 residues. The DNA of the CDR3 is TGCGCCAGCAGCTTGGTTTCGACTAGTAGCACAGATACGCAGTATTTT. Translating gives CASSLVSTSSTDTQYF.

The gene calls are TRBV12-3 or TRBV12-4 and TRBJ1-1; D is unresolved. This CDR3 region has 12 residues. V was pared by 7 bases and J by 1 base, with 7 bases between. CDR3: CASTPRNTEAFF. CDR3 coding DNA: TGTGCCAGCACCCCCCGGAACACTGAAGCTTTCTTT.

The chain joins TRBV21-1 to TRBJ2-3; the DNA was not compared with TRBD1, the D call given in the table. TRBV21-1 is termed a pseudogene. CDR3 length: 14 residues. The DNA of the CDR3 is TGTGCCAGCAGCACCAGGGGGCCTCCAGATACGCAGTATTTT. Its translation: CASSTRGPPDTQYF.

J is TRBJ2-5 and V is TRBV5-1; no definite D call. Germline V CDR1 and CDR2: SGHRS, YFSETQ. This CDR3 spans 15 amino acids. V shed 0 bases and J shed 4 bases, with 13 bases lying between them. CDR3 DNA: TGCGCCAGCAGCTTGGCCGACACGGGTCGAGAGACCCAGTACTTC. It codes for CASSLADTGRETQYF.

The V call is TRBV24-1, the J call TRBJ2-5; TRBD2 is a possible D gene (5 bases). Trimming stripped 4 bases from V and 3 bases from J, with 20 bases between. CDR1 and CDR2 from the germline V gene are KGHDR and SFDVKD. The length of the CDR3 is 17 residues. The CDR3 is CATSDLSSNGEKETQYF. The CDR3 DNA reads TGTGCCACCAGTGACCTCTCATCGAATGGGGAGAAAGAGACCCAGTACTTC.

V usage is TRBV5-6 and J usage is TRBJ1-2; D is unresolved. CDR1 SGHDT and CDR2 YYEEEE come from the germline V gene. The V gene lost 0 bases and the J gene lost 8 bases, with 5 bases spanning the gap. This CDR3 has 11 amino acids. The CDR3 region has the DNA TGTGCCAGCAGCTTGGCCGGCGGCTACACCTTC. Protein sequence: CASSLAGGYTF.

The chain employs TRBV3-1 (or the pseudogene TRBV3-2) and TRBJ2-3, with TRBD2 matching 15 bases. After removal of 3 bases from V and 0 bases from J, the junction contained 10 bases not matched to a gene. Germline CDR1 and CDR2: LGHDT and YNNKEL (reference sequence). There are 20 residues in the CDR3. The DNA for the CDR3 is TGTGCCAGCAGCCACTATAGGACTAGCGGGGGGGCCTCGAGCACAGATACGCAGTATTTT. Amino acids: CASSHYRTSGGASSTDTQYF.

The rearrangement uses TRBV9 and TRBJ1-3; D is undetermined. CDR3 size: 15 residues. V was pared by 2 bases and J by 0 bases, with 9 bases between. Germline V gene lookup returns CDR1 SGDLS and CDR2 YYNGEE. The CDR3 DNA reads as TGTGCCAGCAGCGTCGCAGCCTTCTCTGGAAACACCATATATTTT. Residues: CASSVAAFSGNTIYF.

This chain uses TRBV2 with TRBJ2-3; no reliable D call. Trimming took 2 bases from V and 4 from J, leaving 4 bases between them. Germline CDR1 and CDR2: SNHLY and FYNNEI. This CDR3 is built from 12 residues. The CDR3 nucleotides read TGTGCCAGCAGTGAAATTCCAGATACGCAGTATTTT. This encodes CASSEIPDTQYF. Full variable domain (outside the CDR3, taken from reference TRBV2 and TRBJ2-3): EPEVTQTPSHQVTQMGQEVILRCVPISNHLYFYWYRQILGQKVEFLVSFYNNEISEKSEIFDDQFSVERPDGSNFTLKIRSTKLEDSAMYFCASSEIPDTQYFGPGTRLTVL.

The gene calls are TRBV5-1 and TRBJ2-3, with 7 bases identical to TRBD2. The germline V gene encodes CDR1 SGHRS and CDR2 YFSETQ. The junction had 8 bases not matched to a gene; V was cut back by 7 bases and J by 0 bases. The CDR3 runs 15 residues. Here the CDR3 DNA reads TGCGCCAGCCGGCGTCTAGCGGCGAGCACAGATACGCAGTATTTT. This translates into CASRRLAASTDTQYF.